This is a list of T cell receptor beta chains from one sample in a study of identical twins. TCRdb recomputed calls from the 5' RACE reads with MiXCR, one row per CDR3 protein. The sample carries roughly 710,000 distinct CDR3 sequences, approximately 6.1% recorded once. What was sequenced was naive T cells sorted from blood. Receptor source: a man aged 18 to 29 in good health. The CDR3 runs from the conserved cysteine through the conserved F or W. D genes are given only for firm matches. The size of a clone is reported for some rows only, either as once, few or many, or as a class for expanded clones.

CDR3nt: TGTGCCAGCAGTTCCACGTCCGAAGGACAGGGGAGGGATGGCTACACCTTC; CDR3aa: CASSSTSEGQGRDGYTF; d_gene: TRBD1; v_gene: TRBV6-5; j_gene: TRBJ1-2; abundance: many
CDR3nt: TGCGCCAGCAGCGATGGACTAGCAGGAGGCACAGATACGCAGTATTTT; CDR3aa: CASSDGLAGGTDTQYF; d_gene: TRBD2; v_gene: TRBV5-1; j_gene: TRBJ2-3; abundance: many
CDR3nt: TGCGCCAGCAGCCAAGAGGGACTAGCGGGAGCCCGCAATGAGCAGTTCTTC; CDR3aa: CASSQEGLAGARNEQFF; d_gene: TRBD2; v_gene: TRBV4-3; j_gene: TRBJ2-1; abundance: many
CDR3nt: TGTGCCAGCAGCCAGTCGAGACTAGCGGGAGATACGCAGTATTTT; CDR3aa: CASSQSRLAGDTQYF; d_gene: TRBD2; v_gene: TRBV11-2; j_gene: TRBJ2-3; abundance: -
CDR3nt: TGTGCCAGCAGTTACTATCCTAGCGCGGACCAAGAGACCCAGTACTTC; CDR3aa: CASSYYPSADQETQYF; d_gene: -; v_gene: TRBV6-5; j_gene: TRBJ2-5; abundance: many
CDR3nt: TGTGCCAGCAAAAGAGGGACCCCCCAAGAGACCCAGTACTTC; CDR3aa: CASKRGTPQETQYF; d_gene: -; v_gene: TRBV6-2/TRBV6-3; j_gene: TRBJ2-5; abundance: -
CDR3nt: TGTGCCAGCAGTTATACCGGACAGATGAACACTGAAGCTTTCTTT; CDR3aa: CASSYTGQMNTEAFF; d_gene: -; v_gene: TRBV6-5; j_gene: TRBJ1-1; abundance: many
CDR3nt: TGCAGCGTGAGGTCCATAGGGGTACCTGAAGCTTTCTTT; CDR3aa: CSVRSIGVPEAFF; d_gene: -; v_gene: TRBV29-1; j_gene: TRBJ1-1; abundance: many
CDR3nt: TGCGCCAGCAGCCAAGAGACAGGGGTCGGCACAGATACGCAGCATTTT; CDR3aa: CASSQETGVGTDTQHF; d_gene: TRBD1; v_gene: TRBV4-1; j_gene: TRBJ1-5; abundance: -
CDR3nt: TGTGCCAGCAGCCAACTAGACTCCGTCCGTTTC; CDR3aa: CASSQLDSVRF; d_gene: -; v_gene: TRBV3-1; j_gene: TRBJ2-1; abundance: few
CDR3nt: TGTGCCAGCAGCCCCCTAGCTGAGGGGACCCAGTACTTC; CDR3aa: CASSPLAEGTQYF; d_gene: -; v_gene: TRBV11-2; j_gene: TRBJ2-5; abundance: few
CDR3nt: TGTGCCAGCAGCTCGGACAGGGGTTATCAGCCCCAGCATTTT; CDR3aa: CASSSDRGYQPQHF; d_gene: TRBD1; v_gene: TRBV7-9; j_gene: TRBJ1-5; abundance: -
CDR3nt: TGTGCCAGCAGCTTACCCCCATTGATAGCGGGAAGCTCCTACAATGAGCAGTTCTTC; CDR3aa: CASSLPPLIAGSSYNEQFF; d_gene: TRBD2; v_gene: TRBV11-2; j_gene: TRBJ2-1; abundance: -
CDR3nt: TGTGCCAGCAGCCCGGGACTAGCGGTGTTGGGGCCAGATACGCAGTATTTT; CDR3aa: CASSPGLAVLGPDTQYF; d_gene: TRBD2; v_gene: TRBV7-8; j_gene: TRBJ2-3; abundance: few
CDR3nt: TGTGCCAGCAGATACCCGACACCGGCCCGCTTC; CDR3aa: CASRYPTPARF; d_gene: -; v_gene: TRBV6-2/TRBV6-3; j_gene: TRBJ2-1; abundance: few
CDR3nt: TGTGCCAGCAGCTTATCGACGGAAGAGACCCAGTACTTC; CDR3aa: CASSLSTEETQYF; d_gene: -; v_gene: TRBV7-2; j_gene: TRBJ2-5; abundance: -
CDR3nt: TGTGCCAGCAGTCCCGGGACAGGGTTCTACGAGCAGTACTTC; CDR3aa: CASSPGTGFYEQYF; d_gene: TRBD1; v_gene: TRBV5-6; j_gene: TRBJ2-7; abundance: many
CDR3nt: TGTGCCAGCAGTCCCCTAGCCCCAGATACGCAGTATTTT; CDR3aa: CASSPLAPDTQYF; d_gene: -; v_gene: TRBV12-3/TRBV12-4; j_gene: TRBJ2-3; abundance: many
CDR3nt: TGCAGCGTGGGACAGGGGTTCGACGAGCAGTACTTC; CDR3aa: CSVGQGFDEQYF; d_gene: TRBD1; v_gene: TRBV29-1; j_gene: TRBJ2-7; abundance: many
CDR3nt: TGTGCCAGTAGTATTGACTCCGCGGGCGGCGACAATGAGCAGTTCTTC; CDR3aa: CASSIDSAGGDNEQFF; d_gene: -; v_gene: TRBV19; j_gene: TRBJ2-1; abundance: many
CDR3nt: TGCAGTGCTAGAGGACCAACAGCTTACAATGAGCAGTTCTTC; CDR3aa: CSARGPTAYNEQFF; d_gene: -; v_gene: TRBV20-1; j_gene: TRBJ2-1; abundance: few
CDR3nt: TGTGCCAGCAGCCAAGATCAACCCTTCTGGACAGCCCGGAGCACAGATACGCAGTATTTT; CDR3aa: CASSQDQPFWTARSTDTQYF; d_gene: -; v_gene: TRBV14; j_gene: TRBJ2-3; abundance: few
CDR3nt: TGCGCCAGCAGGCCGCTAGCGGGAGGGCCGGATGAGCAGTTCTTC; CDR3aa: CASRPLAGGPDEQFF; d_gene: TRBD2; v_gene: TRBV4-1; j_gene: TRBJ2-1; abundance: many
CDR3nt: TGTGCCAGCTCACCACTGAGGGAGGGGTACAATGAGCAGTTCTTC; CDR3aa: CASSPLREGYNEQFF; d_gene: TRBD2; v_gene: TRBV18; j_gene: TRBJ2-1; abundance: -
CDR3nt: TGTGCCAGCACCTTAGTAGGGGCGGGGGGAAATGAAGCTTTCTTT; CDR3aa: CASTLVGAGGNEAFF; d_gene: -; v_gene: TRBV11-2; j_gene: TRBJ1-1; abundance: -
CDR3nt: TGTGCCAGCAGTTTAACCCTCGGACTAGCGGGAGCAGATACGCAGTATTTT; CDR3aa: CASSLTLGLAGADTQYF; d_gene: TRBD2; v_gene: TRBV12-3/TRBV12-4; j_gene: TRBJ2-3; abundance: -
CDR3nt: TGCAGTGCTAGAACTAGCGGGAGCGGTTTTAATGAGCAGTTCTTC; CDR3aa: CSARTSGSGFNEQFF; d_gene: TRBD2; v_gene: TRBV20-1; j_gene: TRBJ2-1; abundance: many
CDR3nt: TGTGCCAGCAGTTTCGTCTCGGGGACAAATTCACCCCTCCACTTT; CDR3aa: CASSFVSGTNSPLHF; d_gene: -; v_gene: TRBV27; j_gene: TRBJ1-6; abundance: many
CDR3nt: TGTGCCAGCAGCGTTGGACAGGGGATCGACGAGCAGTACTTC; CDR3aa: CASSVGQGIDEQYF; d_gene: TRBD1; v_gene: TRBV7-3; j_gene: TRBJ2-7; abundance: many
CDR3nt: TGTGCCAGCACCCACTTCGGACAGCCCCAGCATTTT; CDR3aa: CASTHFGQPQHF; d_gene: -; v_gene: TRBV6-2/TRBV6-3; j_gene: TRBJ1-5; abundance: -
CDR3nt: TGTGCCAGCAGTTCCCGGGACAGTAGTTTCACAGATACGCAGTATTTT; CDR3aa: CASSSRDSSFTDTQYF; d_gene: TRBD1; v_gene: TRBV12-3/TRBV12-4; j_gene: TRBJ2-3; abundance: many
CDR3nt: TGTGCCAGCAGTTTATCACGAGAGACCCAGTACTTC; CDR3aa: CASSLSRETQYF; d_gene: -; v_gene: TRBV12-3/TRBV12-4; j_gene: TRBJ2-5; abundance: many
CDR3nt: TGCAGTGCTAAGGTGGGAGGGCCAGGAGAGACCCAGTACTTC; CDR3aa: CSAKVGGPGETQYF; d_gene: TRBD2; v_gene: TRBV20-1; j_gene: TRBJ2-5; abundance: -
CDR3nt: TGTGCCAGCAGTATTCAGGGGGAAGGCAATCAGCCCCAGCATTTT; CDR3aa: CASSIQGEGNQPQHF; d_gene: TRBD1; v_gene: TRBV12-3/TRBV12-4; j_gene: TRBJ1-5; abundance: many
CDR3nt: TGTGCCAGCAGCTTAGAGAACAGGGGGGACTACGAGCAGTACTTC; CDR3aa: CASSLENRGDYEQYF; d_gene: TRBD1; v_gene: TRBV7-9; j_gene: TRBJ2-7; abundance: few
CDR3nt: TGTGCCAGCAGTACCCTAGCGGGAGGTTTGGCTGAGCAGTTCTTC; CDR3aa: CASSTLAGGLAEQFF; d_gene: TRBD2; v_gene: TRBV12-3/TRBV12-4; j_gene: TRBJ2-1; abundance: -
CDR3nt: TGCAGTGCTAGAGGGGAGGGCACCGGGGAGCTGTTTTTT; CDR3aa: CSARGEGTGELFF; d_gene: TRBD2; v_gene: TRBV20-1; j_gene: TRBJ2-2; abundance: many
CDR3nt: TGTGCCACCAGTGATCGATCGGACAGGGAAAGTAAGACCCAGTACTTC; CDR3aa: CATSDRSDRESKTQYF; d_gene: TRBD1; v_gene: TRBV24-1; j_gene: TRBJ2-5; abundance: -
CDR3nt: TGCAGTGCTAGAGATCATGGGGGAGAGCGCACAGATACGCAGTATTTT; CDR3aa: CSARDHGGERTDTQYF; d_gene: -; v_gene: TRBV20-1; j_gene: TRBJ2-3; abundance: many
CDR3nt: TGTGCCACCAGCAGAGCAGGGGGATTCACAGATACGCAGTATTTT; CDR3aa: CATSRAGGFTDTQYF; d_gene: TRBD1; v_gene: TRBV15; j_gene: TRBJ2-3; abundance: many
CDR3nt: TGTGCCAGCAGATCCTACAAGGGACAAGGCAGTTCACCCCTCCACTTT; CDR3aa: CASRSYKGQGSSPLHF; d_gene: -; v_gene: TRBV27; j_gene: TRBJ1-6; abundance: few
CDR3nt: TGTGCCAGCAGTTACTCGCTCTTCGGAGGTGGCACAGATACGCAGTATTTT; CDR3aa: CASSYSLFGGGTDTQYF; d_gene: -; v_gene: TRBV6-5; j_gene: TRBJ2-3; abundance: -
CDR3nt: TGTGCCAGCGGGCGGGGGGGTCAGCCCCAGCATTTT; CDR3aa: CASGRGGQPQHF; d_gene: -; v_gene: TRBV7-9; j_gene: TRBJ1-5; abundance: -
CDR3nt: TGTGCCAGCAGCCCTCACATCACCGCAACTAATGAAAAACTGTTTTTT; CDR3aa: CASSPHITATNEKLFF; d_gene: -; v_gene: TRBV3-1; j_gene: TRBJ1-4; abundance: -
CDR3nt: TGTGCCAGCAGTGAGCGTCGGGGTACCCAGGAGACCCAGTACTTC; CDR3aa: CASSERRGTQETQYF; d_gene: -; v_gene: TRBV2; j_gene: TRBJ2-5; abundance: -
CDR3nt: TGTGCCAGCAGTTTGGTCGCTAGCGGGAGCAATGAGCAGTTCTTC; CDR3aa: CASSLVASGSNEQFF; d_gene: TRBD2; v_gene: TRBV12-3/TRBV12-4; j_gene: TRBJ2-1; abundance: -
CDR3nt: TGTGCCAGCAGCCAGGGGCGAGTTGAGACCCAGTACTTC; CDR3aa: CASSQGRVETQYF; d_gene: -; v_gene: TRBV2; j_gene: TRBJ2-5; abundance: few
CDR3nt: TGCGCCAGCAGCTCCGGGACTAGCGGGAGGGCCCCGGATGAGCAGTTCTTC; CDR3aa: CASSSGTSGRAPDEQFF; d_gene: TRBD2; v_gene: TRBV5-1; j_gene: TRBJ2-1; abundance: many
CDR3nt: TGTGCCAGCAGGCCTCCGTCAGGGGAGACCCAGTACTTC; CDR3aa: CASRPPSGETQYF; d_gene: -; v_gene: TRBV12-3/TRBV12-4; j_gene: TRBJ2-5; abundance: many
CDR3nt: TGTGCCAGCAAACAGAGCACAGATACGCAGTATTTT; CDR3aa: CASKQSTDTQYF; d_gene: -; v_gene: TRBV2; j_gene: TRBJ2-3; abundance: many
CDR3nt: TGTGCCAGCAGTGAGACGGGCTACGAGCAGTACTTC; CDR3aa: CASSETGYEQYF; d_gene: -; v_gene: TRBV12-3/TRBV12-4; j_gene: TRBJ2-7; abundance: many
CDR3nt: TGTGCCAGCAGTTTAGTGCGGGACATATGGGGCCTTAATTCACCCCTCCACTTT; CDR3aa: CASSLVRDIWGLNSPLHF; d_gene: -; v_gene: TRBV12-3/TRBV12-4; j_gene: TRBJ1-6; abundance: few
CDR3nt: TGTGCCAGCAGTTTATCTCGGGGAGTTAGCCCTGGAAACACCATATATTTT; CDR3aa: CASSLSRGVSPGNTIYF; d_gene: -; v_gene: TRBV27; j_gene: TRBJ1-3; abundance: many
CDR3nt: TGCAGCGTTGAGGCCAGGGATGGAGGCATTCAGTACTTC; CDR3aa: CSVEARDGGIQYF; d_gene: -; v_gene: TRBV29-1; j_gene: TRBJ2-4; abundance: many
CDR3nt: TGTGCCTGGAGTGTACGCGGGACAGGTCCGTCAAAACTGTTTTTT; CDR3aa: CAWSVRGTGPSKLFF; d_gene: TRBD1; v_gene: TRBV30; j_gene: TRBJ1-4; abundance: few
CDR3nt: TGCAGCGTTGAAGATCCGGGGAGGGACATTCAGTACTTC; CDR3aa: CSVEDPGRDIQYF; d_gene: TRBD2; v_gene: TRBV29-1; j_gene: TRBJ2-4; abundance: many
CDR3nt: TGTGCCGGTAGCGGAGGGCCCGGGGAGCTGTTTTTT; CDR3aa: CAGSGGPGELFF; d_gene: -; v_gene: TRBV7-6; j_gene: TRBJ2-2; abundance: many
CDR3nt: TGTGCCAGCGACTTAGGGACTAGCGGGAGTTGTGAGCAGTACTTC; CDR3aa: CASDLGTSGSCEQYF; d_gene: TRBD2; v_gene: TRBV27; j_gene: TRBJ2-7; abundance: many
CDR3nt: TGTGCCAGCAGTTTGAGTAGCACAGATACGCAGTATTTT; CDR3aa: CASSLSSTDTQYF; d_gene: -; v_gene: TRBV5-1; j_gene: TRBJ2-3; abundance: many